A selection of T cell receptor beta chains follows, all from one sample in a study of blood T cell repertoires in COVID-19. TCRdb's table, derived via immunoSEQ multiplex PCR, lists solely in-frame clones and lacks some. The table lists about 260,000 clones, approximately 90% of them singletons. Sequenced sample: PBMCs or T cells enriched from blood (not recorded which). These receptors came from a man over 45 who had been exposed to COVID-19. CDR3s include the opening cysteine and the closing phenylalanine or tryptophan. Fields, in order: J gene, V gene, clone size, D gene, CDR3 DNA, CDR3 protein. The D gene is left open where the match is weak. A clone size is listed for some rows: how often the clone was seen (once, few, many), or a class if it is expanded.

j_gene: TRBJ1-4
v_gene: TRBV7-9
abundance: -
d_gene: -
CDR3nt: TGTGCCAGCAGCTTAGCCATTGGCCAGGGGACGAGAAAACTGTTTTTT
CDR3aa: CASSLAIGQGTRKLFF

j_gene: TRBJ1-6
v_gene: TRBV4-2
abundance: -
d_gene: -
CDR3nt: TGTGCCAGCCGGGAGATAGAAAGAGCTCCCTATAATTCACCCCTCCACTTT
CDR3aa: CASREIERAPYNSPLHF

j_gene: TRBJ2-7
v_gene: TRBV9
abundance: few
d_gene: -
CDR3nt: TGTGCCAGCAGTCTAGGAAGCAACACCTACGAGCAGTACTTC
CDR3aa: CASSLGSNTYEQYF

j_gene: TRBJ1-1
v_gene: TRBV27
abundance: -
d_gene: -
CDR3nt: TGTGCCAGCAGTTTCCAGGGGAACACTGAAGCTTTCTTT
CDR3aa: CASSFQGNTEAFF

j_gene: TRBJ1-2
v_gene: TRBV28
abundance: -
d_gene: -
CDR3nt: TGTGCCAGCAGTTTATCGCCAGAAATCTATGGCTACACCTTC
CDR3aa: CASSLSPEIYGYTF

j_gene: TRBJ1-4
v_gene: TRBV19
abundance: -
d_gene: -
CDR3nt: TGTGCCAGTAGAAGACAGTCCGGTAATGAAAAACTGTTTTTT
CDR3aa: CASRRQSGNEKLFF

j_gene: TRBJ1-6
v_gene: TRBV27
abundance: -
d_gene: TRBD1
CDR3nt: TGTGCCAGCAGCCGTAACTCCGGGACAGGGGGAAATTCACCCCTCCACTTT
CDR3aa: CASSRNSGTGGNSPLHF

j_gene: TRBJ1-1
v_gene: TRBV7-2
abundance: -
d_gene: TRBD1
CDR3nt: TGTGCCAGCAGCTTAGTGACAGGGGGCGGGACTGAAGCTTTCTTT
CDR3aa: CASSLVTGGGTEAFF

j_gene: TRBJ1-1
v_gene: TRBV19
abundance: -
d_gene: TRBD1
CDR3nt: TGTGCCAGTACGGACAGGGGCACAGTATGGGACACTGAAGCTTTCTTT
CDR3aa: CASTDRGTVWDTEAFF

j_gene: TRBJ1-4
v_gene: TRBV28
abundance: -
d_gene: TRBD1
CDR3nt: TGTGCCAGCAGAGACAGGGGCGGTCGAGTAAAACTGTTTTTT
CDR3aa: CASRDRGGRVKLFF

j_gene: TRBJ1-1
v_gene: TRBV6-1
abundance: -
d_gene: -
CDR3nt: TGTGCCAGCAGTGAGCCAGGGAGGCACACTGAAGCTTTCTTT
CDR3aa: CASSEPGRHTEAFF

j_gene: TRBJ2-3
v_gene: TRBV11-3
abundance: -
d_gene: -
CDR3nt: TGTGCCAGCAGCTTAGTCCTTTACACAGATACGCAGTATTTT
CDR3aa: CASSLVLYTDTQYF

j_gene: TRBJ2-3
v_gene: TRBV6-1
abundance: -
d_gene: TRBD1
CDR3nt: TGTGCCAGCAGTGAAGCGCACGGGACAGGGGCAGATACGCAGTATTTT
CDR3aa: CASSEAHGTGADTQYF

j_gene: TRBJ2-3
v_gene: TRBV28
abundance: -
d_gene: TRBD2
CDR3nt: TGTGCCAGCAGACAGCGGGAGGGCTTTGGAACGCAGTATTTT
CDR3aa: CASRQREGFGTQYF

j_gene: TRBJ1-2
v_gene: TRBV18
abundance: -
d_gene: -
CDR3nt: TGTGCCAGCTCACCAGGGGAGGTTCGAAAAAGCTACACCTTC
CDR3aa: CASSPGEVRKSYTF

j_gene: TRBJ1-1
v_gene: TRBV7-3
abundance: -
d_gene: -
CDR3nt: TGTGCCAGCAGCTTTCAGATGGACACTGAAGCTTTCTTT
CDR3aa: CASSFQMDTEAFF

j_gene: TRBJ1-1
v_gene: TRBV6-1
abundance: -
d_gene: -
CDR3nt: TGTGCCAGCAGTGAGCAGGGGATGAACACTGAAGCTTTCTTT
CDR3aa: CASSEQGMNTEAFF

j_gene: TRBJ2-1
v_gene: TRBV2
abundance: -
d_gene: -
CDR3nt: TGTGCCAGCAGCCAGACTCGATACAATGAGCAGTTCTTC
CDR3aa: CASSQTRYNEQFF

j_gene: TRBJ1-2
v_gene: TRBV9
abundance: -
d_gene: -
CDR3nt: TGTGCCAGCAGCGTAACAGACAGCTCTAACTATGGCTACACCTTC
CDR3aa: CASSVTDSSNYGYTF

j_gene: TRBJ1-5
v_gene: TRBV5-1
abundance: -
d_gene: -
CDR3nt: TGCGCCAGCAGCTTGTCAGGGAAAAGCAATCAGCCCCAGCATTTT
CDR3aa: CASSLSGKSNQPQHF

j_gene: TRBJ1-3
v_gene: TRBV5-1
abundance: once
d_gene: -
CDR3nt: TGCGCCAGCAGCTTGATAGGGGCTGGAGGAAACACCATATATTTT
CDR3aa: CASSLIGAGGNTIYF

j_gene: TRBJ1-1
v_gene: TRBV6-6
abundance: few
d_gene: -
CDR3nt: TGTGCCAGCAGACAGGCATCCGCGGGGTACACTGAAGCTTTCTTT
CDR3aa: CASRQASAGYTEAFF

j_gene: TRBJ1-2
v_gene: TRBV5-4
abundance: -
d_gene: TRBD1
CDR3nt: TGTGCCAGCAGCCCGGACAGGGCTAAAGTTTATTATAACTATGGCTACACCTTC
CDR3aa: CASSPDRAKVYYNYGYTF

j_gene: TRBJ1-1
v_gene: TRBV7-9
abundance: -
d_gene: -
CDR3nt: TGTGCCAGCAGCTCCCGTATCCGGGGCACTGAAGCTTTCTTT
CDR3aa: CASSSRIRGTEAFF

j_gene: TRBJ1-1
v_gene: TRBV12-5
abundance: -
d_gene: -
CDR3nt: TGTGCTAGTGGTTTGGTAAACAGGGCAGGGGCGGGGAACACTGAAGCTTTCTTT
CDR3aa: CASGLVNRAGAGNTEAFF

j_gene: TRBJ1-1
v_gene: TRBV5-1
abundance: -
d_gene: TRBD1
CDR3nt: TGCGCCAGCAGCCCCGGACAGGTCTTGCACACTGAAGCTTTCTTT
CDR3aa: CASSPGQVLHTEAFF

j_gene: TRBJ2-2
v_gene: TRBV14
abundance: -
d_gene: TRBD2
CDR3nt: TGTGCCAGCAGCCACCTAGCGGGAGTAGACGGGGAGCTGTTTTTT
CDR3aa: CASSHLAGVDGELFF

j_gene: TRBJ1-1
v_gene: TRBV7-2
abundance: -
d_gene: -
CDR3nt: TGTGCCAGCAGCTTATATTTCGGGGTGGGCACTGAAGCTTTCTTT
CDR3aa: CASSLYFGVGTEAFF

j_gene: TRBJ1-6
v_gene: TRBV21-1
abundance: few
d_gene: -
CDR3nt: TGTGCCAGCAGCAGGGGCTCACCTGGACGCCGTGGTTCACCCCTCCACTTT
CDR3aa: CASSRGSPGRRGSPLHF

j_gene: TRBJ2-3
v_gene: TRBV2
abundance: -
d_gene: TRBD2
CDR3nt: TGTGCCAGCAGTCCAGCGGGGACAGATACGCAGTATTTT
CDR3aa: CASSPAGTDTQYF

j_gene: TRBJ2-7
v_gene: TRBV6-5
abundance: -
d_gene: TRBD1
CDR3nt: TGTGCCAGCAGGCTGGACAGGGAGAAAGTGCAGTACTTC
CDR3aa: CASRLDREKVQYF

j_gene: TRBJ1-2
v_gene: TRBV29-1
abundance: -
d_gene: -
CDR3nt: TGCAGCGTTGCGCCAGGATTAAACTATGGCTACACCTTC
CDR3aa: CSVAPGLNYGYTF

j_gene: TRBJ1-6
v_gene: TRBV5-1
abundance: -
d_gene: TRBD1
CDR3nt: TGCGCCAGCAGCTTGGGTGAGGGGGCAGTGAATTCACCCCTCCACTTT
CDR3aa: CASSLGEGAVNSPLHF

j_gene: TRBJ2-1
v_gene: TRBV28
abundance: -
d_gene: -
CDR3nt: TGTGCCAGCAGTTTGGGGAGAAACAATGAGCAGTTCTTC
CDR3aa: CASSLGRNNEQFF

j_gene: TRBJ1-2
v_gene: TRBV7-2
abundance: -
d_gene: -
CDR3nt: TGTGCCAGCAGCTTAGACTCTTCCTATGGCTACACCTTC
CDR3aa: CASSLDSSYGYTF

j_gene: TRBJ2-3
v_gene: TRBV6-5
abundance: -
d_gene: TRBD2
CDR3nt: TGTGCGAGCCGAGCGGGAAACACAGATACGCAGTATTTT
CDR3aa: CASRAGNTDTQYF

j_gene: TRBJ2-1
v_gene: TRBV5-1
abundance: -
d_gene: TRBD2
CDR3nt: TGCGCCAGCAGCCCAAACGGGAGGGGGGCTCCGTTCTTC
CDR3aa: CASSPNGRGAPFF

j_gene: TRBJ1-2
v_gene: TRBV3-1/TRBV3-2
abundance: -
d_gene: TRBD1
CDR3nt: TGTGCCAGCAGGATGACAGGGTCTGGCTACACCTTC
CDR3aa: CASRMTGSGYTF

j_gene: TRBJ1-1
v_gene: TRBV5-8
abundance: -
d_gene: -
CDR3nt: TGTGCCAGCAGCTTTGACAGAGTAAGGAACACTGAAGCTTTCTTT
CDR3aa: CASSFDRVRNTEAFF

j_gene: TRBJ2-1
v_gene: TRBV6-5
abundance: -
d_gene: -
CDR3nt: TGTGCCAGCAGCCGGAGGGCCGAACACAATGAGCAGTTCTTC
CDR3aa: CASSRRAEHNEQFF

j_gene: TRBJ1-2
v_gene: TRBV6-1
abundance: -
d_gene: TRBD1
CDR3nt: TGTGCCAGCAGTGAAGCGCGGGGACAGCCTGTTAACTATGGCTACACCTTC
CDR3aa: CASSEARGQPVNYGYTF

j_gene: TRBJ2-3
v_gene: TRBV7-3
abundance: -
d_gene: -
CDR3nt: TGTGCCAGCAGCCCAGCGGGCGGCACAGATACGCAGTATTTT
CDR3aa: CASSPAGGTDTQYF

j_gene: TRBJ2-2
v_gene: TRBV30
abundance: few
d_gene: TRBD2
CDR3nt: TGTGCCTGGAGTGCTAGCGGGGATTACACCGGGGAGCTGTTTTTT
CDR3aa: CAWSASGDYTGELFF

j_gene: TRBJ2-2
v_gene: TRBV5-1
abundance: -
d_gene: TRBD1
CDR3nt: TGCGCCAGCAGCTCAATACCGGGACAGGGCGCCACCGGGGAGCTGTTTTTT
CDR3aa: CASSSIPGQGATGELFF

j_gene: TRBJ1-6
v_gene: TRBV7-9
abundance: few
d_gene: -
CDR3nt: TGTGCCAGCAGCTTAGCGAGTTCACCCCTCCACTTT
CDR3aa: CASSLASSPLHF

j_gene: TRBJ2-3
v_gene: TRBV5-1
abundance: -
d_gene: TRBD2
CDR3nt: TGCGCCAGCCGGCGGATGGTAGCGGGAGTCTCAGATACGCAGTATTTT
CDR3aa: CASRRMVAGVSDTQYF

j_gene: TRBJ1-2
v_gene: TRBV7-9
abundance: -
d_gene: -
CDR3nt: TGTGCCAGCAGCTTAGACGCAGGGGGCTACACCTTC
CDR3aa: CASSLDAGGYTF

j_gene: TRBJ1-1
v_gene: TRBV19
abundance: -
d_gene: -
CDR3nt: TGTGCCAGTAGTTGGGCAGTCAACACTGAAGCTTTCTTT
CDR3aa: CASSWAVNTEAFF

j_gene: TRBJ1-3
v_gene: TRBV5-6
abundance: -
d_gene: -
CDR3nt: TGTGCCAGCAGCTTTATAGAATCTGGAAACACCATATATTTT
CDR3aa: CASSFIESGNTIYF

j_gene: TRBJ1-1
v_gene: TRBV7-3
abundance: -
d_gene: TRBD1
CDR3nt: TGTGCCAGCAGCCCCGGACAGGGCGCTGAAGCTTTCTTT
CDR3aa: CASSPGQGAEAFF

j_gene: TRBJ1-1
v_gene: TRBV10-3
abundance: once
d_gene: -
CDR3nt: TGTGCCATCAGGGGGGGGGCGACAGGTGGGGGAACTGAAGCTTTCTTT
CDR3aa: CAIRGGATGGGTEAFF

j_gene: TRBJ2-2
v_gene: TRBV10-3
abundance: -
d_gene: TRBD2
CDR3nt: TGTGCCATCACCTCAGGCTGGCGGGAGGAGGGCACCGGGGAGCTGTTTTTT
CDR3aa: CAITSGWREEGTGELFF

j_gene: TRBJ2-7
v_gene: TRBV15
abundance: -
d_gene: -
CDR3nt: TGTGCCACCAGCGATTCTCGGGGGGCAGCTTTCTCCTACGAGCAGTACTTC
CDR3aa: CATSDSRGAAFSYEQYF

j_gene: TRBJ1-4
v_gene: TRBV20-1
abundance: -
d_gene: -
CDR3nt: TGCAGTGCTTGGACAGCTTCAAAACTGTTTTTT
CDR3aa: CSAWTASKLFF

j_gene: TRBJ2-5
v_gene: TRBV2
abundance: once
d_gene: -
CDR3nt: TGTGCCAGCAGTGAGAGGGTAGAGACCCAGTACTTC
CDR3aa: CASSERVETQYF

j_gene: TRBJ1-2
v_gene: TRBV14
abundance: -
d_gene: -
CDR3nt: TGTGCCAGCAGCCAAGTATCGGGGGAACGAGGCTACACCTTC
CDR3aa: CASSQVSGERGYTF

j_gene: TRBJ2-1
v_gene: TRBV19
abundance: -
d_gene: -
CDR3nt: TGTGCCAGTAGTATAGGTAAACTAGCTGGAGGGAATGAGCAGTTCTTC
CDR3aa: CASSIGKLAGGNEQFF

j_gene: TRBJ1-2
v_gene: TRBV28
abundance: -
d_gene: -
CDR3nt: TGTGCCAGCAGTTTCTCAGGGAATGGCTACACCTTC
CDR3aa: CASSFSGNGYTF